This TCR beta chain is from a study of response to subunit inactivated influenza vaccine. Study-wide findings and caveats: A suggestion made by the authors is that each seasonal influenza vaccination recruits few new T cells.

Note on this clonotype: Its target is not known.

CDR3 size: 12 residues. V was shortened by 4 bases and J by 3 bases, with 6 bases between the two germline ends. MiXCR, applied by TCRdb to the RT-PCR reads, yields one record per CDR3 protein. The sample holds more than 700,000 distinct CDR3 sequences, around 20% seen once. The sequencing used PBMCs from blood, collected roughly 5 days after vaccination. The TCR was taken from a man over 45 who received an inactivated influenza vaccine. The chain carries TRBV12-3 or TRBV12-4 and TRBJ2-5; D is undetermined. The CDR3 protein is CASSSFEETQYF. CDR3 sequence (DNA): TGTGCCAGCAGTTCATTTGAAGAGACCCAGTACTTC.